The 11 T cell receptor beta chains below come from one sample, sequenced in a study of cytomegalovirus exposure and HLA in healthy donors. The PCR contained 60 Vbeta and 13 Jbeta primers. Profiled with immunoSEQ multiplex PCR; TCRdb holds only in-frame clones, not every one. The sample lists roughly 120,000 clones, 65% to 85% occurring once. The sequenced material came from PBMCs. These TCRs come from a woman under 30 in good health and CMV-seronegative.

The gene calls are TRBV6-6 and TRBJ1-2, with TRBD1 matching over 8 bases. After removal of 5 bases from V and 3 bases from J, the junction contained 8 bases not matched to a gene. The CDR3 is 15 amino acids. Germline V gene lookup returns CDR1 MNHNY and CDR2 SVGAGI (reference sequence). CDR3 in DNA: TGTGCCAGCAGTCAATATAAACAGGGGGACTATGGCTACACCTTC. Translating it yields CASSQYKQGDYGYTF.

The J gene is TRBJ2-2, the V gene TRBV5-1, with 12 bases identical to TRBD2. Trimming cost V 4 bases and J 7 bases; bases outside gene matches: 5. This CDR3 is 15 amino acids long. The germline CDR1 and CDR2 sequences are SGHRS and YFSETQ. The CDR3 sequence is CASSQTSGSIGELFF. The CDR3 bases are TGCGCCAGCAGCCAGACTAGCGGGAGTATCGGGGAGCTGTTTTTT. The full variable domain, its missing parts supplied by reference TRBV5-1 and TRBJ2-2, is KAGVTQTPRYLIKTRGQQVTLSCSPISGHRSVSWYQQTPGQGLQFLFEYFSETQRNKGNFPGRFSGRQFSNSRSEMNVSTLELGDSALYLCASSQTSGSIGELFFGEGSRLTVL.

The V and J genes are TRBV5-1 and TRBJ1-3; D perhaps matches TRBD1 (5 bases). Germline V CDR1 and CDR2: SGHRS, YFSETQ. V dropped 1 base and J dropped 2 bases, with 13 bases sitting between them. There are 16 residues in the CDR3. The CDR3 here is CASSLRAARAGNTIYF. For the CDR3, the DNA is TGCGCCAGCAGCTTGAGGGCCGCCAGGGCTGGAAACACCATATATTTT.

The rearrangement links TRBV5-1 to TRBJ1-3; 7 bases align to TRBD1. CDR1 is SGHRS, CDR2 YFSETQ, per germline. Trimming removed 5 bases from V and 0 bases from J; junction bases left unmatched: 5. The CDR3 runs to 15 residues. The CDR3 nucleotides read TGCGCCAGCAGTTCACAGGGGTTCTCTGGAAACACCATATATTTT. It yields the protein CASSSQGFSGNTIYF.

The CDR3 DNA sequence: TGTGCCAGCAGGCCAGGGGTCGGGGCAGATACGCAGTATTTT. This encodes CASRPGVGADTQYF. The chain links TRBV7-9 to TRBJ2-3; tentative D call: TRBD1 (6 bases). The length of the CDR3 is 14 residues. The V gene's germline CDR1 is SEHNR and CDR2 FQNEAQ (reference sequence). V was cut by 6 bases and J by 4 bases, with 14 bases left in between.

The V and J genes are TRBV2 and TRBJ1-1; no clear D gene. V lost 6 bases and J lost 1, with 3 bases in between. The CDR3 has 11 residues. Germline CDR1 reads SNHLY; CDR2 reads FYNNEI. CDR3 amino acids: CASRANTEAFF. The CDR3 bases are TGTGCCAGCAGAGCGAACACTGAAGCTTTCTTT.

This CDR3 is CASSPRIGEGYTF. The CDR3 DNA sequence: TGTGCCAGCAGCCCCCGGATAGGGGAAGGCTACACCTTC. The chain links TRBV27 to TRBJ1-2, with a weak D call TRBD1 (5 bases). Germline V gene data show CDR1 as MNHEY and CDR2 as SMNVEV (reference sequence). V lost 6 bases and J 8 bases, leaving 16 bases between the germline ends. This CDR3 region has 13 residues.

This chain links TRBV15 with TRBJ1-4; the match to TRBD1 covers 8 bases. V lost 1 base and J lost 8; bases outside the gene matches: 9. The CDR3 spans 16 residues. Per the germline V gene, CDR1 is LNHNV and CDR2 is YYDKDF (reference sequence). The CDR3 spells CATSRVRGTGAEKLFF. Written as DNA, the CDR3 is TGTGCCACCAGCAGAGTTAGGGGGACAGGAGCAGAAAAACTGTTTTTT.

This clone came up a few times. This chain links TRBV6-5 with TRBJ1-1, with TRBD1 as a possible D gene (5 bases). Germline V gene data show CDR1 as MNHEY and CDR2 as SVGAGI. This CDR3 comprises 15 residues. V was trimmed by 0 bases and J by 5 bases, leaving 13 bases between them. CDR3 sequence reads: CASSYSKWGRTEAFF. CDR3 in DNA: TGTGCCAGCAGTTACTCGAAGTGGGGCCGAACTGAAGCTTTCTTT.

The chain is built from TRBV4-2 and TRBJ1-5; D is undetermined. V was trimmed by 0 bases and J by 2 bases, leaving 17 bases between them. The CDR3 spans 18 residues. In germline, CDR1 is LGHNA, CDR2 YNFKEQ. The CDR3 here is CASSQDRRGYNGNQPQHF. The CDR3 nucleotides are TGTGCCAGCAGCCAAGATCGCCGGGGTTATAATGGCAATCAGCCCCAGCATTTT.

This clone was seen a handful of times. This chain connects TRBV30 to TRBJ1-4; weak D call: TRBD1 (6 bases). The CDR3 totals 14 residues. Germline V CDR1 and CDR2: GTSNPN, SVGIG (reference sequence). V lost 7 bases to trimming and J lost 2 bases, with 14 bases between them. The CDR3 DNA follows: TGTGCCTTAGAAACAGGGTTCACTAATGAAAAACTGTTTTTT. This gives the protein CALETGFTNEKLFF.